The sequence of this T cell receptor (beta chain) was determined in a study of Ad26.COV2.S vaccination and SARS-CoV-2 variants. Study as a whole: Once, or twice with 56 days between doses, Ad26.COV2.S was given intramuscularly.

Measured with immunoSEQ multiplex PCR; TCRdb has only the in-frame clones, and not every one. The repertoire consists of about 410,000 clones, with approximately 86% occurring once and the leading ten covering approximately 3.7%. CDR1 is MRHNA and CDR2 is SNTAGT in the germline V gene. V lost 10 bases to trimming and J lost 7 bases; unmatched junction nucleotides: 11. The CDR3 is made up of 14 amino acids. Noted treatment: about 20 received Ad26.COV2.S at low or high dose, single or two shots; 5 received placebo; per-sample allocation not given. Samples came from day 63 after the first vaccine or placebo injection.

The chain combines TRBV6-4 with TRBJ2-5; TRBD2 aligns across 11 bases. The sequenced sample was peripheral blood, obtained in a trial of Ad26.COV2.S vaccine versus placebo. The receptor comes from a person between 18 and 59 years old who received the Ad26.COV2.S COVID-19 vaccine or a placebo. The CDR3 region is CAITTSGGTGTQYF. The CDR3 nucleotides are TGTGCCATCACCACTAGCGGGGGTACCGGGACCCAGTACTTC.